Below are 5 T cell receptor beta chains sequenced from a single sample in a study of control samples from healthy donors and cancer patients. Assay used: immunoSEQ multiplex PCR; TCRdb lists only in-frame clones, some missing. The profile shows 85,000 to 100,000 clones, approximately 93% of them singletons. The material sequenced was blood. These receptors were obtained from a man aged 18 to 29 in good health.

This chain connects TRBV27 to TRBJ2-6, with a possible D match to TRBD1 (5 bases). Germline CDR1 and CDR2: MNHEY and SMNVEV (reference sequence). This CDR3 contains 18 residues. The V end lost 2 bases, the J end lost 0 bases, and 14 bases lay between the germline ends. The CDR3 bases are TGTGCCAGCAGTTTAAACGCTCAGGGCAGCTCTGGGGCCAACGTCCTGACTTTC. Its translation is CASSLNAQGSSGANVLTF.

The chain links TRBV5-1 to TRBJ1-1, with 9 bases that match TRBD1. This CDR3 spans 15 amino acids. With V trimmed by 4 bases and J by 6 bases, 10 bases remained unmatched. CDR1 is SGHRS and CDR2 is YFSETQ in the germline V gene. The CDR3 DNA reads TGCGCCAGCAGCGTCCCCGGGACAGGGAATTCTGAAGCTTTCTTT. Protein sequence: CASSVPGTGNSEAFF.

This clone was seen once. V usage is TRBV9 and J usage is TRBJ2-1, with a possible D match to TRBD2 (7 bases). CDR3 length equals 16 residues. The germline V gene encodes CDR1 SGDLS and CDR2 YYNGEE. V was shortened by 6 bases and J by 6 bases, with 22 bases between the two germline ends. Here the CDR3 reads CASNPSWAGASNEQFF. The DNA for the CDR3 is TGTGCCAGCAACCCCAGTTGGGCGGGGGCCTCCAATGAGCAGTTCTTC. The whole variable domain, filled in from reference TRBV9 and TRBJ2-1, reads DSGVTQTPKHLITATGQRVTLRCSPRSGDLSVYWYQQSLDQGLQFLIQYYNGEERAKGNILERFSAQQFPDLHSELNLSSLELGDSALYFCASNPSWAGASNEQFFGPGTRLTVL.

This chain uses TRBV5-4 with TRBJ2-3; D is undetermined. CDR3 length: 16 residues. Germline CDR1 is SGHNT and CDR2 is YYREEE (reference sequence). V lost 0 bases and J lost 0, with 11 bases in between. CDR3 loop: CASSLEGSLSTDTQYF. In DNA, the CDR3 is TGTGCCAGCAGCTTGGAGGGTAGTCTAAGCACAGATACGCAGTATTTT.

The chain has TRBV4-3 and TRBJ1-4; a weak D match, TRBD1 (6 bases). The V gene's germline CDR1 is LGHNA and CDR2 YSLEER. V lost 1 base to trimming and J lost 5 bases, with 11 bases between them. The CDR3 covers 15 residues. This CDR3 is CASSQAGGQNEKLFF. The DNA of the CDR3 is TGCGCCAGCAGCCAAGCTGGGGGGCAGAATGAAAAACTGTTTTTT.